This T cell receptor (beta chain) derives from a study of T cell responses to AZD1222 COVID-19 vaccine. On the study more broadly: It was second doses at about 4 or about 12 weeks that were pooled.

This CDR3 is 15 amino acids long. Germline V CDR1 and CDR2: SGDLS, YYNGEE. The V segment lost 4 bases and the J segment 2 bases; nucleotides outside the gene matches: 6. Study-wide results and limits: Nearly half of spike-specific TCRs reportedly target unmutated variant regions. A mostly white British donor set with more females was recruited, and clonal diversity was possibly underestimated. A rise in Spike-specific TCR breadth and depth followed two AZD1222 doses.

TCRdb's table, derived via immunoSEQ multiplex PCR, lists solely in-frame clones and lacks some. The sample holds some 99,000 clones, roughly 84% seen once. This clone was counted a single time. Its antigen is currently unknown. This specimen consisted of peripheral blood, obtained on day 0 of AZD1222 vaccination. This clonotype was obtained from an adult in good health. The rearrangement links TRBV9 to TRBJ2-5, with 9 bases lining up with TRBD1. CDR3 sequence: CASSPRGTGQETQYF. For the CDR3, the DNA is TGTGCCAGCAGCCCCCGCGGGACAGGGCAAGAGACCCAGTACTTC. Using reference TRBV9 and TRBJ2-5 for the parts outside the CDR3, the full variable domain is DSGVTQTPKHLITATGQRVTLRCSPRSGDLSVYWYQQSLDQGLQFLIQYYNGEERAKGNILERFSAQQFPDLHSELNLSSLELGDSALYFCASSPRGTGQETQYFGPGTRLLVL.